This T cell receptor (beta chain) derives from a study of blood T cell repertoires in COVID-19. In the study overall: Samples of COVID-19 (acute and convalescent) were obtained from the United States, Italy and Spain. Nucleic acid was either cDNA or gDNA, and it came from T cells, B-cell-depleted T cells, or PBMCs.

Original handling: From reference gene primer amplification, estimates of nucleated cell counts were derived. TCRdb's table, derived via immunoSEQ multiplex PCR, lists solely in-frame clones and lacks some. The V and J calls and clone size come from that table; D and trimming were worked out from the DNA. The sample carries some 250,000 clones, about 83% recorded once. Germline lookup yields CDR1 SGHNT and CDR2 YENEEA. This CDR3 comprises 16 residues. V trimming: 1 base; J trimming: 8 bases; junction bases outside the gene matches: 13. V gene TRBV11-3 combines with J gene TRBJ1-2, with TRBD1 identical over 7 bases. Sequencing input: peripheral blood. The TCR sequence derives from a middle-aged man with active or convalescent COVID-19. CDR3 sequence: CASSLAWDSPLWGYTF. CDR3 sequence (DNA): TGTGCCAGCAGCTTAGCCTGGGACAGCCCCCTTTGGGGCTACACCTTC. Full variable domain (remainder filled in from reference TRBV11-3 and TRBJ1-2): EAGVVQSPRYKIIEKKQPVAFWCNPISGHNTLYWYLQNLGQGPELLIRYENEEAVDDSQLPKDRFSAERLKGVDSTLKIQPAELGDSAVYLCASSLAWDSPLWGYTFGSGTRLTVV.